This T cell receptor (beta chain) was captured in a study of blood T cells in healthy people across ages. Together with a sample-barcoded 5' primer, a J-beta primer mix was included in a second PCR lasting roughly 6 to 12 cycles. Carrying 12 random nucleotides, a template-switch adaptor labeled each individual cDNA molecule. Per-sample output comprised a minimum of 3 million paired-end reads containing CDR3. In TCRdb, the 5' RACE reads were re-called with MiXCR into one record per CDR3 protein. Among about a million distinct CDR3 sequences listed, just over 50% were seen once. A remark on this clonotype: No antigen is known for it.

Germline loops: CDR1 SEHNR, CDR2 FQNEAQ (reference sequence). Trimming took 5 bases from V and 5 from J, leaving 15 bases between them. The CDR3 contains 14 residues. Study-wide results and limits: The study lacked donor CMV status, which possibly confounded expanded clonotype changes.

The chain links TRBV7-9 to TRBJ1-1, with D hard to call. The sequence was collected from an older woman in good health. The material sequenced was blood. The CDR3 sequence is CASSVGLGRTEAFF. DNA for the CDR3: TGTGCCAGCAGCGTAGGTCTAGGGAGGACTGAAGCTTTCTTT.